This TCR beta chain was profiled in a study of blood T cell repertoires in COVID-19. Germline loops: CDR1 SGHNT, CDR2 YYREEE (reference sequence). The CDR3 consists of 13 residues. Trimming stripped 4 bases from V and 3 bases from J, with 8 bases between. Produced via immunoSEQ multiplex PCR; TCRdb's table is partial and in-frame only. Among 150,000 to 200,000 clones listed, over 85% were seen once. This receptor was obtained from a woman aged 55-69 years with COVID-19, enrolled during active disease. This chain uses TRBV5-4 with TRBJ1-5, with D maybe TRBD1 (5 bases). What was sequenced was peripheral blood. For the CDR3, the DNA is TGTGCCAGCAGCGGGGGGTTCAATCAGCCCCAGCATTTT. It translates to CASSGGFNQPQHF.